This TCR beta chain was observed in a study of blood T cell repertoires in COVID-19. V was shortened by 1 base and J by 1 base, with 7 bases between the two germline ends. Per the germline V gene, CDR1 is SQVTM and CDR2 is ANQGSEA. This CDR3 comprises 13 residues. This table comes from immunoSEQ multiplex PCR, and its TCRdb copy is limited to in-frame clones, with some not included. The data hold more than 100,000 clones, with 84% observed a single time. The sequencing sample was made of PBMCs or T cells enriched from blood (not recorded which). The chain couples TRBV29-1 to TRBJ1-1; D possibly corresponds to TRBD1 (5 bases). The sequence came from a woman in her thirties who had recovered from COVID-19. The CDR3 is CSVEGGWNTEAFF. DNA of the CDR3: TGCAGCGTTGAAGGGGGCTGGAACACTGAAGCTTTCTTT.